This T cell receptor (beta chain) was captured in a study of blood T cell repertoires in COVID-19. The CDR3 is made up of 15 amino acids. Per germline, CDR1 SNHLY and CDR2 FYNNEI. The V gene lost 7 bases and the J gene lost 9 bases, with 25 bases spanning the gap. Sequencing used immunoSEQ multiplex PCR; TCRdb keeps in-frame clones, though not all of them. The data show roughly 280,000 clones, more than 80% seen once. This receptor was taken from a woman between 25 and 40 years old with acute COVID-19. Source material: PBMCs or T cells enriched from blood (not recorded which). The chain recombines TRBV2 with TRBJ2-7; perhaps TRBD2 as D (6 bases). CDR3 bases: TGTGCCAGCACAGATAGCGGTGGCCCTACGGAGTGGCAGTACTTC. As protein: CASTDSGGPTEWQYF. The whole variable domain, filled in from reference TRBV2 and TRBJ2-7, reads EPEVTQTPSHQVTQMGQEVILRCVPISNHLYFYWYRQILGQKVEFLVSFYNNEISEKSEIFDDQFSVERPDGSNFTLKIRSTKLEDSAMYFCASTDSGGPTEWQYFGPGTRLTVT.